This TCR beta chain was obtained from a study of blood T cells in healthy people across ages. Primed by a sample-barcoded 5' primer and a J-beta primer mix, a second PCR proceeded for roughly 6 to 12 cycles. A single record per CDR3 protein comes from TCRdb applying MiXCR to the 5' RACE reads. Of over 700,000 distinct CDR3 sequences in the sample, more than 20% were seen once. This clonotype turned up a few times. These data are also associated with another study on T cells of mothers and their children.

This TCR came from a boy between 10 and 17 years old in good health. The sample taken for sequencing was blood.

CDR3 sequence (DNA): TGTGCCAGCAGCTCGCGGGTTCTGGCGTACGAGCAGTACTTC. Translating it yields CASSSRVLAYEQYF. This chain joins TRBV7-9 and TRBJ2-7; weak D call: TRBD2 (5 bases). CDR3 size: 14 residues. The V end was cut by 4 bases, the J end by 4 bases, with 14 bases between. CDR1 and CDR2 from the germline V gene are SEHNR and FQNEAQ (reference sequence).